Sequencing of this TCR beta chain was carried out in a study of T cell responses to AZD1222 COVID-19 vaccine. Assay: immunoSEQ multiplex PCR; the TCRdb copy retains only in-frame clones and omits some. In the table there are over 100,000 clones, 84% of which are singletons. CDR1 and CDR2 from the germline V gene are SNHLY and FYNNEI. The CDR3 covers 13 residues. Trimming pared 5 bases from V and 9 bases from J, leaving 14 bases between. This sequence was found in an adult in good health. Here the sequenced sample was peripheral blood, taken on day 0 of AZD1222 vaccination. The chain combines TRBV2 with TRBJ2-1, with D hard to call. In nucleotides, the CDR3 is TGTGCCAGCAGTCTGGATGGCAGCACTGAGCAGTTCTTC. Its translation is CASSLDGSTEQFF.